The source of this T cell receptor (beta chain) is a study of identical twins. With V trimmed by 6 bases and J by 3 bases, 2 bases remained unmatched. CDR1 and CDR2 from the germline V gene are MNHNS and SASEGT. The length of the CDR3 is 13 residues. TCRdb analysed the 5' RACE reads with MiXCR anew, one entry per CDR3 protein. The sample records under 900,000 distinct CDR3 sequences, around a sixth being singletons. This clonotype turned up a few times. A further study also used this sample, focusing on T cells expressing NK-cell markers. That work states: The eight sequenced donors comprised seven who were HCMV-seropositive and one who was seronegative.

The sequence was obtained from a woman aged 18-29 years in good health. The sequenced sample consisted of PBMCs. The chain recombines TRBV6-1 with TRBJ2-1; 7 nucleotides align to TRBD1. CDR3 amino acids: CASRDRFYNEQFF. The DNA of the CDR3 is TGTGCCAGCAGGGACAGGTTCTACAATGAGCAGTTCTTC.